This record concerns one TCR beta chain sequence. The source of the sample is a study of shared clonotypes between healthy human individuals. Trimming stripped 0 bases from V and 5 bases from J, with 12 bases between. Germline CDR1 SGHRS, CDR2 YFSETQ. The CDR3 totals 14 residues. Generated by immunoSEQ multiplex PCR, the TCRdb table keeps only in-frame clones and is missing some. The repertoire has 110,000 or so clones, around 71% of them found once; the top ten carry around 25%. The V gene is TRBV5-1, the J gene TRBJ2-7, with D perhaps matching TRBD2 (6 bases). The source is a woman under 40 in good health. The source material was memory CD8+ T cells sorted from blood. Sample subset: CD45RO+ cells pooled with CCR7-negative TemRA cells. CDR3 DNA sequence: TGCGCCAGCAGCTTGGGGGACTTATACGACGAGCAGTACTTC. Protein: CASSLGDLYDEQYF. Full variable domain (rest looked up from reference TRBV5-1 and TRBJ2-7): KAGVTQTPRYLIKTRGQQVTLSCSPISGHRSVSWYQQTPGQGLQFLFEYFSETQRNKGNFPGRFSGRQFSNSRSEMNVSTLELGDSALYLCASSLGDLYDEQYFGPGTRLTVT.